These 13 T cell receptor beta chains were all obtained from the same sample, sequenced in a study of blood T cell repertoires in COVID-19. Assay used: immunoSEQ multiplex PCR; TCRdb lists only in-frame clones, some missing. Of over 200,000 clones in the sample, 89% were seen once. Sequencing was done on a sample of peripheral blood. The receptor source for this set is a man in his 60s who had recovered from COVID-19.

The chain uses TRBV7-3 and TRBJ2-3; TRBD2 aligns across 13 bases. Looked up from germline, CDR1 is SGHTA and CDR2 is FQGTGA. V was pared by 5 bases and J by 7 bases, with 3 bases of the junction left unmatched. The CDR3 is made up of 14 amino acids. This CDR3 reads CASSPLAGGNTQYF. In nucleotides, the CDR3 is TGTGCCAGCAGCCCACTAGCGGGAGGGAATACGCAGTATTTT.

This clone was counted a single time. This CDR3 is CASRSPGEGADTQYF. The CDR3 coding sequence is TGTGCCAGCAGGTCTCCGGGCGAAGGGGCAGATACGCAGTATTTT. The V gene is TRBV6-5, the J gene TRBJ2-3; D perhaps matches TRBD1 (5 bases). The CDR3 contains 15 residues. CDR1 and CDR2 from the germline V gene are MNHEY and SVGAGI. Trimming shortened V by 6 bases and J by 4 bases, and 17 bases separated the two germline ends.

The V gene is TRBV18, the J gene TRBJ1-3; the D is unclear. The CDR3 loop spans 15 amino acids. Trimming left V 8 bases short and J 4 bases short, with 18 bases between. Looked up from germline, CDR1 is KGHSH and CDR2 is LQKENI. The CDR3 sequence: CASPLPPGEGNTIYF. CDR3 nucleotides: TGTGCCAGCCCACTCCCTCCGGGAGAAGGAAACACCATATATTTT.

In DNA form, the CDR3 reads TGTGCCAGCGGAGGGGCCGGCCGGAACACCGGGGAGCTGTTTTTT. This sequence encodes CASGGAGRNTGELFF. V gene TRBV11-1 combines with J gene TRBJ2-2; D may be TRBD2 (6 bases). The CDR3 is made up of 15 amino acids. CDR1 is SGHAT, CDR2 FQDESV, per germline (reference sequence). V lost 8 bases to trimming and J lost 1 base, with 14 bases between them.

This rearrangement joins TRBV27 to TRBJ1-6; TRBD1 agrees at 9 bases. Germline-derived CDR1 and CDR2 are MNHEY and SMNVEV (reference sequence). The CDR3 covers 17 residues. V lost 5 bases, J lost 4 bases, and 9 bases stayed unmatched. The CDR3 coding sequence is TGTGCCAGCAGTCTTGGACAGGGGACGATATATAATTCACCCCTCCACTTT. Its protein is CASSLGQGTIYNSPLHF.

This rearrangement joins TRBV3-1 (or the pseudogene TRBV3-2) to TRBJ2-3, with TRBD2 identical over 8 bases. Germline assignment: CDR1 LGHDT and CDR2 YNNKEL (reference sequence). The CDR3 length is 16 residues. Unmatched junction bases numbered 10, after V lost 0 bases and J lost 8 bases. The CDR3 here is CASSQEIAGTLRTQYF. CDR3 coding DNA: TGTGCCAGCAGCCAAGAAATAGCGGGGACCCTCCGTACGCAGTATTTT.

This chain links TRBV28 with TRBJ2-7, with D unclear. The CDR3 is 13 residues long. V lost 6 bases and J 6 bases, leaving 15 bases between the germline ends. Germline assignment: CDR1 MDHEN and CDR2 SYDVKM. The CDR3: CASRPSGRSEQYF. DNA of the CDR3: TGTGCCAGCAGGCCTAGTGGTCGTAGCGAGCAGTACTTC.

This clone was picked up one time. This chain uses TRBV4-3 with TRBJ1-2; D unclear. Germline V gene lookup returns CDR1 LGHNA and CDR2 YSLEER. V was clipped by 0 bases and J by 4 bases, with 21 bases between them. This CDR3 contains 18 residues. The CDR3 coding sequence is TGCGCCAGCAGCCAAGAGTCGCTCGGCGGGCGACGGATCTATGGCTACACCTTC. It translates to CASSQESLGGRRIYGYTF.

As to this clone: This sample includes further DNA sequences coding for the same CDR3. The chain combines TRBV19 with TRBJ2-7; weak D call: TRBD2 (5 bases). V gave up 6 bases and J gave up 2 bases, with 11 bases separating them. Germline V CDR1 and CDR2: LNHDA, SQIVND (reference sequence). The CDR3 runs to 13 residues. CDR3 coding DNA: TGTGCCAGTAGCCCTACGGGGACCTACGAGCAGTACTTC. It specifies CASSPTGTYEQYF.

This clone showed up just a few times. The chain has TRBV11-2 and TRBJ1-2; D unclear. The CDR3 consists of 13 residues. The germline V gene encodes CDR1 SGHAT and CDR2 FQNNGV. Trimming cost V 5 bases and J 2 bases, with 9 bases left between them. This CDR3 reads CASSLTPNYGYTF. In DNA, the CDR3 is TGTGCCAGCAGCCTCACACCAAACTATGGCTACACCTTC.

CDR3 sequence reads: CASSLRESGNTIYF. In DNA form, the CDR3 reads TGTGCCAGCAGTTTACGAGAATCTGGAAACACCATATATTTT. The chain couples TRBV27 to TRBJ1-3, with no clear D. This CDR3 contains 14 residues. Germline-derived CDR1 and CDR2 are MNHEY and SMNVEV (reference sequence). V lost 2 bases, J lost 1 base, and 6 bases lay in between.

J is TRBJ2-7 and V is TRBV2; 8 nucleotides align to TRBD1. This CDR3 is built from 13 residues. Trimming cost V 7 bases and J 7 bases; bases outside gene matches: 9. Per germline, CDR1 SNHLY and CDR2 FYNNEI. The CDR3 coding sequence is TGTGCCAGCAACCCCGACAGGGGTCGGGAGCAGTACTTC. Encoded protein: CASNPDRGREQYF.

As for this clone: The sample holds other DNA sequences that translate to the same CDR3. CDR3 sequence (DNA): TGTGCCAGCAGCCGAGGACAGGGGGACACTGAAGCTTTCTTT. Protein sequence: CASSRGQGDTEAFF. The chain couples TRBV3-1 (or the pseudogene TRBV3-2) to TRBJ1-1; 10 bases agree with TRBD1. The CDR3 covers 14 residues. The V gene's germline CDR1 is LGHDT and CDR2 YNNKEL (reference sequence). Trimming cost V 4 bases and J 3 bases; bases outside gene matches: 2.